The rows below give T cell receptor beta chains drawn from one sample of a study of breast tumors, draining lymph nodes, adjacent tissues. In TCRdb, the multiplex PCR reads were re-called with MiXCR into one record per CDR3 protein. The table shows 45,000 to 65,000 distinct CDR3 sequences, with roughly 41% occurring only once. Sequenced: breast tumor tissue. These TCRs come from a female donor with breast cancer. Some clones in this sample may be carry-over from other donors' samples. The CDR3 runs from the conserved cysteine through the conserved F or W. A D gene is named only where the DNA matches it firmly. Clone size is not always given. Where it is, it says once, few, many or a class for expanded clones.

v_call: TRBV12-3/TRBV12-4
d_call: NA
j_call: TRBJ1-5
cdr3_length: 12
clone_size: many
cdr3_nt: TGTGCCAGCAGTTTTAGGGATCAGCCCCAGCATTTT
cdr3_aa: CASSFRDQPQHF

v_call: TRBV12-3/TRBV12-4
d_call: TRBD2
j_call: TRBJ2-3
cdr3_length: 15
clone_size: NA
cdr3_nt: TGTGCCAGCAGTCCCCCTAGCGGGAGGTCGGATACGCAGTATTTT
cdr3_aa: CASSPPSGRSDTQYF

v_call: TRBV5-1
d_call: NA
j_call: TRBJ2-7
cdr3_length: 16
clone_size: NA
cdr3_nt: TGCGCCAGCGGTTCTAAACCGACTACCGGCTCATACGAGCAGTACTTC
cdr3_aa: CASGSKPTTGSYEQYF

v_call: TRBV5-1
d_call: NA
j_call: TRBJ2-6
cdr3_length: 15
clone_size: many
cdr3_nt: TGCGCCAGCAGCCAAGGGGGGACTGGGGCCAACGTCCTGACTTTC
cdr3_aa: CASSQGGTGANVLTF

v_call: TRBV20-1
d_call: NA
j_call: TRBJ2-7
cdr3_length: 13
clone_size: NA
cdr3_nt: TGCAGTGCAGGGGGGGAGAGGACCTACGAGCAGTACTTC
cdr3_aa: CSAGGERTYEQYF

v_call: TRBV5-1
d_call: NA
j_call: TRBJ1-1
cdr3_length: 16
clone_size: NA
cdr3_nt: TGCGCCAGCAGCTTGAATCCGGGGATCATGAACACTGAAGCTTTCTTT
cdr3_aa: CASSLNPGIMNTEAFF

v_call: TRBV19
d_call: TRBD1
j_call: TRBJ2-5
cdr3_length: 16
clone_size: many
cdr3_nt: TGTGCCAGTAGTCACCGCCGGGACAGGGACCGGGAGACCCAGTACTTC
cdr3_aa: CASSHRRDRDRETQYF

v_call: TRBV7-2
d_call: NA
j_call: TRBJ2-5
cdr3_length: 17
clone_size: NA
cdr3_nt: TGTGCCAGCAGCCCACCAGGAGGGCTTAGCTCTGAAGAGACCCAGTACTTC
cdr3_aa: CASSPPGGLSSEETQYF

v_call: TRBV6-2/TRBV6-3
d_call: NA
j_call: TRBJ1-2
cdr3_length: 14
clone_size: many
cdr3_nt: TGTGCCAGCAGAAACACAGGGATGGGCTATGGCTACACCTTC
cdr3_aa: CASRNTGMGYGYTF

v_call: TRBV5-1
d_call: TRBD2
j_call: TRBJ2-3
cdr3_length: 17
clone_size: many
cdr3_nt: TGCGCCAGCGCAAGGGCCCTAGCGGGAGGGGGCACAGATACGCAGTATTTT
cdr3_aa: CASARALAGGGTDTQYF

v_call: TRBV7-2
d_call: TRBD1
j_call: TRBJ2-1
cdr3_length: 15
clone_size: many
cdr3_nt: TGTGCCAGCAGCTTATTTGGGACAGGGATCAATGAGCAGTTCTTC
cdr3_aa: CASSLFGTGINEQFF

v_call: TRBV5-5
d_call: NA
j_call: TRBJ2-7
cdr3_length: 14
clone_size: large
cdr3_nt: TGTGCCAGCAGCTTGGAGGCAGCCGGATACGAGCAGTACTTC
cdr3_aa: CASSLEAAGYEQYF

v_call: TRBV20-1
d_call: TRBD1
j_call: TRBJ2-3
cdr3_length: 16
clone_size: NA
cdr3_nt: TGCAGTGCTAGAGATAAAGGGACAGATCTCAATTACGGGCAGTATTTT
cdr3_aa: CSARDKGTDLNYGQYF

v_call: TRBV20-1
d_call: NA
j_call: TRBJ1-2
cdr3_length: 15
clone_size: many
cdr3_nt: TGCAGTGCTAGAGATTCTTCCGGTGGTGACTATGGCTACACCTTC
cdr3_aa: CSARDSSGGDYGYTF

v_call: TRBV12-3/TRBV12-4
d_call: NA
j_call: TRBJ1-3
cdr3_length: 17
clone_size: many
cdr3_nt: TGTGCCAGCAGTCAGGGTAGAGCCTCTTCTTCTGGAAACACCATATATTTT
cdr3_aa: CASSQGRASSSGNTIYF

v_call: TRBV7-2
d_call: NA
j_call: TRBJ2-3
cdr3_length: 16
clone_size: many
cdr3_nt: TGTGCCAGCAGCTTAGCGGGAGGTACCTTCACAGATACGCAGTATTTT
cdr3_aa: CASSLAGGTFTDTQYF

v_call: TRBV6-1
d_call: TRBD2
j_call: TRBJ2-1
cdr3_length: 15
clone_size: many
cdr3_nt: TGTGCCAGCACCGAGCAGCTAGCGGGAGTCAATGAGCAGTTCTTC
cdr3_aa: CASTEQLAGVNEQFF

v_call: TRBV6-7
d_call: NA
j_call: TRBJ2-4
cdr3_length: 14
clone_size: once
cdr3_nt: TGTGCCAGGGGGGGACAGATAATGAAAAACATTCAGTACTTC
cdr3_aa: CARGGQIMKNIQYF

v_call: TRBV12-3/TRBV12-4
d_call: NA
j_call: TRBJ2-5
cdr3_length: 13
clone_size: many
cdr3_nt: TGTGCCAGCAGCCCAACAGGGCTGGAGACCCAGTACTTC
cdr3_aa: CASSPTGLETQYF

v_call: TRBV2
d_call: TRBD1
j_call: TRBJ2-1
cdr3_length: 17
clone_size: NA
cdr3_nt: TGTGCCAGCGGCCCACTCTGGTCCAGGGGGTCCTACAATGAGCAGTTCTTC
cdr3_aa: CASGPLWSRGSYNEQFF

v_call: TRBV6-5
d_call: TRBD1
j_call: TRBJ1-4
cdr3_length: 17
clone_size: NA
cdr3_nt: TGTGCCAGCAGTTATGCCTCATGGACAGGCTTTAATGAAAAACTGTTTTTT
cdr3_aa: CASSYASWTGFNEKLFF

v_call: TRBV9
d_call: NA
j_call: TRBJ2-5
cdr3_length: 15
clone_size: many
cdr3_nt: TGTGCCAGCAGCGTAGGAGATGGCGTCGGAGAGACCCAGTACTTC
cdr3_aa: CASSVGDGVGETQYF

v_call: TRBV14
d_call: NA
j_call: TRBJ1-5
cdr3_length: 17
clone_size: NA
cdr3_nt: TGTGCCAGCAGCCACAGTATACAGGGAGGGCGGAATCAGCCCCAGCATTTT
cdr3_aa: CASSHSIQGGRNQPQHF

v_call: TRBV20-1
d_call: TRBD2
j_call: TRBJ2-3
cdr3_length: 16
clone_size: many
cdr3_nt: TGCAGTGCTAGATCCGTGACTAGCGGGAGATCAGATACGCAGTATTTT
cdr3_aa: CSARSVTSGRSDTQYF

v_call: TRBV6-5
d_call: NA
j_call: TRBJ1-2
cdr3_length: 16
clone_size: many
cdr3_nt: TGTGCCAGCAGTTACTCGGGAAGGACAAGGAACTATGGCTACACCTTC
cdr3_aa: CASSYSGRTRNYGYTF

v_call: TRBV10-3
d_call: NA
j_call: TRBJ1-6
cdr3_length: 14
clone_size: many
cdr3_nt: TGTGCCATCAGGGAGGGTGAGGGTAATTCACCCCTCCACTTT
cdr3_aa: CAIREGEGNSPLHF

v_call: TRBV6-1
d_call: NA
j_call: TRBJ2-7
cdr3_length: 12
clone_size: many
cdr3_nt: TGTGCCAGCAGCGAAAACAGGTTCGAGCAGTACTTC
cdr3_aa: CASSENRFEQYF

v_call: TRBV25-1
d_call: NA
j_call: TRBJ2-5
cdr3_length: 14
clone_size: NA
cdr3_nt: TGTGCCAGCAGTGACTGGGGGCAAGAAGAGACCCAGTACTTC
cdr3_aa: CASSDWGQEETQYF

v_call: TRBV29-1
d_call: TRBD2
j_call: TRBJ2-1
cdr3_length: 13
clone_size: once
cdr3_nt: TGCAGCGTTGGGGGACTAGCGGGGAATGAGCAGTTCTTC
cdr3_aa: CSVGGLAGNEQFF

v_call: TRBV7-9
d_call: NA
j_call: TRBJ1-5
cdr3_length: 14
clone_size: many
cdr3_nt: TGTGCCAGCAGCGGGGACCCGGGTGATCAGCCCCAGCATTTT
cdr3_aa: CASSGDPGDQPQHF

v_call: TRBV7-2
d_call: NA
j_call: TRBJ1-4
cdr3_length: 14
clone_size: NA
cdr3_nt: TGTGCCAGCAGCCAGCTAGCGGATAATGAAAAACTGTTTTTT
cdr3_aa: CASSQLADNEKLFF

v_call: TRBV6-2/TRBV6-3
d_call: TRBD2
j_call: TRBJ2-7
cdr3_length: 14
clone_size: many
cdr3_nt: TGTGCCAGCAGGCGGACTAGCGGGAGTTCGGCGCAGTACTTC
cdr3_aa: CASRRTSGSSAQYF

v_call: TRBV27
d_call: TRBD1
j_call: TRBJ2-2
cdr3_length: 18
clone_size: many
cdr3_nt: TGTGCCAGCAGTTTCCGTCCCGGGACAGGCGAGGGCACCGGGGAGCTGTTTTTT
cdr3_aa: CASSFRPGTGEGTGELFF

v_call: TRBV10-3
d_call: TRBD2
j_call: TRBJ2-5
cdr3_length: 16
clone_size: NA
cdr3_nt: TGTGCCATCAGCGGGACTAGCGGGAGATTGGTGGAGACCCAGTACTTC
cdr3_aa: CAISGTSGRLVETQYF

v_call: TRBV6-6
d_call: TRBD2
j_call: TRBJ2-2
cdr3_length: 16
clone_size: many
cdr3_nt: TGTGCCAGCAGTTCCGGTAGCGGGAGAGGCACCGGGGAGCTGTTTTTT
cdr3_aa: CASSSGSGRGTGELFF

v_call: TRBV6-1
d_call: TRBD1
j_call: TRBJ1-3
cdr3_length: 15
clone_size: NA
cdr3_nt: TGTGCCAGCACTAATGACAGGGGGCAGGGAAACACCATATATTTT
cdr3_aa: CASTNDRGQGNTIYF

v_call: TRBV7-6
d_call: TRBD1
j_call: TRBJ1-4
cdr3_length: 19
clone_size: NA
cdr3_nt: TGTGCCAGCAGCTTAAGGACAGGGGGTTCCACGACAACTAATGAAAAACTGTTTTTT
cdr3_aa: CASSLRTGGSTTTNEKLFF